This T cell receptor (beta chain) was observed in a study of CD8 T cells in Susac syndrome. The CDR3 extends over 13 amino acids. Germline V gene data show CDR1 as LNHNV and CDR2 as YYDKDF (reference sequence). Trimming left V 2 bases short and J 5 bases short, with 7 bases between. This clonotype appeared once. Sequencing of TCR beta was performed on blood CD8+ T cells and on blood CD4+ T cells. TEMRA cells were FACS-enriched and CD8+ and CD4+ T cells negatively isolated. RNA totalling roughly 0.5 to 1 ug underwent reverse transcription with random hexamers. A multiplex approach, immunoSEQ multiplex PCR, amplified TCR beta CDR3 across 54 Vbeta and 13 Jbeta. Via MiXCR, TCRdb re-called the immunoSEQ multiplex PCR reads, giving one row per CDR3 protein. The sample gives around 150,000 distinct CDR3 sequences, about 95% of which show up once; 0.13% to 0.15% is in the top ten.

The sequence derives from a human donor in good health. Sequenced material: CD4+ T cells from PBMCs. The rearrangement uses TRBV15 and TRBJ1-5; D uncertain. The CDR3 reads CATSRNQDQPQHF. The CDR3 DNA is TGTGCCACCAGCAGAAACCAAGATCAGCCCCAGCATTTT.